This TCR beta chain was documented in a study of blood T cell repertoires in COVID-19. Measured with immunoSEQ multiplex PCR; TCRdb has only the in-frame clones, and not every one. The top ten clones hold 3.9% of a sample with about 160,000 clones, over 80% of them seen once. The CDR3 extends over 12 amino acids. The V end was cut by 10 bases, the J end by 6 bases, with 13 bases between. Germline lookup yields CDR1 LNHDA and CDR2 SQIVND (reference sequence). The genes are TRBV19 and TRBJ1-5; weak D call: TRBD1 (5 bases). The sequence came from a woman aged 60 to 75 who had recovered from COVID-19. Sequencing was carried out using peripheral blood. The DNA of the CDR3 is TGTGCCACCGGGGGGTCTATTCAGCCCCAGCATTTT. This encodes CATGGSIQPQHF.